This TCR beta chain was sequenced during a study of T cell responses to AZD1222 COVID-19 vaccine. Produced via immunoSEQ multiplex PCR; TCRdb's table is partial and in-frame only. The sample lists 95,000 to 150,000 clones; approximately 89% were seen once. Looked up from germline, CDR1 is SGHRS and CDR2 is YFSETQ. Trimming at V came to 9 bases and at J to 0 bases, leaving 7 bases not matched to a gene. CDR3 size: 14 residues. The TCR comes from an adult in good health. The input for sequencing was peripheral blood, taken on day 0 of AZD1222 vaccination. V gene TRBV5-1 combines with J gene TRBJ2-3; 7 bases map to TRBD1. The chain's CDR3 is CATRQGHSTDTQYF. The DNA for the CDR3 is TGCGCCACGCGACAGGGACATAGCACAGATACGCAGTATTTT.